Listed here are 14 T cell receptor beta chains from one sample, sequenced in a study of molecular identifiers for immune sequencing clone quantification listed by TCRdb under 2018. Library method: PCR. The instrument given in TCRdb is NextSeq 500. TCRdb ran its own pipeline on the public reads, namely fastp trimming at Q25 and MiXCR clone calling, and kept in-frame beta chains. Entries are consolidated by CDR3 protein sequence, retaining the most common genes and DNA. The sample includes about 100,000 distinct CDR3 sequences, with around 30% observed a single time. The leading ten clones occupy 9% to 10% of the sample. The specimen sequenced was naive CD8+ T cells from blood, with Jurkat cell RNA spiked in. The sample's cell subset or site label, in plain terms: FACS-sorted CD8+CD4-CCR7+CD45RA+ naive T cells. These receptors were obtained from a human donor in good health. Some libraries in this study had Jurkat cell RNA spiked in.

The rearrangement links TRBV24-1 to TRBJ2-5, with no clear D. Germline V gives CDR1 KGHDR, CDR2 SFDVKD. This CDR3 is 13 amino acids long. V was pared by 4 bases and J by 4 bases, with 9 bases between. CDR3 loop: CATSELTGETQYF. Written as DNA, the CDR3 is TGTGCCACCAGTGAGCTAACGGGAGAGACCCAGTACTTC.

This clonotype was detected ten times or more. The V and J genes are TRBV19 and TRBJ2-2; no firm D call. CDR1 LNHDA and CDR2 SQIVND come from the germline V gene (reference sequence). This CDR3 is 14 amino acids long. V lost 5 bases, J lost 1 base, and 8 bases lay in between. The CDR3 protein is CASSVDLNTGELFF. The CDR3 nucleotides read TGTGCCAGTAGTGTCGACTTGAACACCGGGGAGCTGTTTTTT.

This clonotype has ten or more counts. The V call is TRBV10-3, the J call TRBJ2-3; D not certain. The CDR3 totals 11 residues. The germline CDR1 and CDR2 sequences are ENHRY and SYGVKD. Trimming cost V 10 bases and J 2 bases, with 7 bases left between them. CDR3 sequence reads: CATRNTDTQYF. The CDR3 bases are TGTGCCACGCGAAACACAGATACGCAGTATTTT.

This clonotype was detected only a few times. This chain uses TRBV28 with TRBJ2-2; D may be TRBD2 (5 bases). The CDR3 sequence is 14 residues long. V was cut by 7 bases and J by 6 bases, with 15 bases left in between. Germline CDR1 and CDR2: MDHEN and SYDVKM. DNA of the CDR3: TGTGCCAGCAACTCGGGATTTAGTCCCGGGGAGCTGTTTTTT. Amino acid sequence: CASNSGFSPGELFF.

This clonotype has only one observation. This may come from a read error, since a much larger clone is one base off. The chain is built from TRBV20-1 and TRBJ2-4; possible D gene TRBD2, 5 bases. Germline V gene lookup returns CDR1 DFQATT and CDR2 SNEGSKA (reference sequence). The CDR3 length is 15 residues. The DNA of the CDR3 is TGCAGTGCTAGAGATTCAGGCCCGGGGAAAAACACTCAGTACTTC. Amino acids: CSARDSGPGKNTQYF.

The chain combines TRBV6-6 with TRBJ2-5; unclear D gene. The CDR3 loop spans 16 amino acids. CDR1 and CDR2 from the germline V gene are MNHNY and SVGAGI (reference sequence). V was clipped by 2 bases and J by 5 bases, with 18 bases between them. The chain's CDR3 is CASSYALAQLGETQYF. CDR3 bases: TGTGCCAGCAGTTACGCCCTGGCCCAGTTGGGGGAGACCCAGTACTTC.

Only a few counts were recorded for this clonotype. The chain is built from TRBV6-2 or TRBV6-3 and TRBJ2-2; no firm D call. The V end lost 2 bases, the J end lost 6 bases, and 7 bases lay between the germline ends. This CDR3 has 13 residues. Germline V gives CDR1 MNHEY, CDR2 SVGEGT. CDR3 nucleotide sequence: TGTGCCAGCAGTTACGATAGTCCCGGGGAGCTGTTTTTT. Translating it yields CASSYDSPGELFF.

On this clonotype itself: This is likely a read error, given that the CDR3 carries no conserved phenylalanine or tryptophan at its end. This chain uses TRBV7-2 with TRBJ2-1; possible D gene TRBD2, 7 bases. The germline V and J ends were trimmed by 3 bases and 3 bases, with 15 bases remaining between them. Germline CDR1 is SGHTA and CDR2 is FQGNSA. This CDR3 region has 16 residues. The CDR3 coding sequence is TGTGCCAGCAGCTTCGACGGCGGGGGCCACTACAATGAGCAGTTCCTC. Translated, it gives CASSFDGGGHYNEQFL.

This clonotype showed up just once. The chain recombines TRBV9 with TRBJ2-3; D possibly corresponds to TRBD1 (6 bases). The V gene's germline CDR1 is SGDLS and CDR2 YYNGEE. The CDR3 totals 14 residues. Between the trimmed V and J ends, which lost 0 bases and 4 bases, there was a span of 9 bases. CDR3 nucleotide sequence: TGTGCCAGCAGCGTAGGACAGGTTCCAGATACGCAGTATTTT. Protein product: CASSVGQVPDTQYF.

With respect to this clonotype: A junction boundary mismatches the germline segment, possibly from a read error. The chain recombines TRBV12-5 with TRBJ1-5; D gene ambiguous. CDR1 and CDR2 (germline): LGHNT, FRNRAP. This CDR3 is 15 amino acids long. CDR3 protein: CACGLVKEGFQPQHF. Here the CDR3 DNA reads TGTGCTTGTGGTTTGGTAAAGGAGGGATTTCAGCCCCAGCATTTT.

Points on this clonotype: The CDR3 carries no conserved terminal phenylalanine or tryptophan, so it likely arises from a read error. The chain employs TRBV5-3 and TRBJ2-7; 7 positions match TRBD1. Being an ORF, TRBV5-3 has a function that is uncertain. CDR3 length: 16 residues. V lost 8 bases to trimming and J lost 3 bases; unmatched junction nucleotides: 17. CDR3 DNA sequence: TGTGCCAGCAGCCCTGGGACAGCCGACGGCCACTACGAGCAGTACTAC. Translation gives CASSPGTADGHYEQYY.

This clonotype was observed many times. V and J are TRBV7-8 and TRBJ2-3; D gene ambiguous. The V gene's germline CDR1 is SGHVS and CDR2 FQNEAQ. The CDR3 extends over 13 amino acids. Trimming shortened V by 5 bases and J by 11 bases, and 17 bases separated the two germline ends. Here the CDR3 reads CASSESGPLRQYF. The CDR3 DNA follows: TGTGCCAGCAGCGAGTCGGGCCCCCTTAGGCAGTATTTT.

There are a few counts of this clonotype. The rearrangement joins TRBV7-2 to TRBJ2-7; D is unresolved. This CDR3 has 15 residues. Per the germline V gene, CDR1 is SGHTA and CDR2 is FQGNSA. The V gene lost 7 bases and the J gene lost 4 bases, with 20 bases spanning the gap. The CDR3 nucleotides are TGTGCCAGCAAACCCCAGAGCCGATCACCTTACGAGCAGTACTTC. This translates into CASKPQSRSPYEQYF.

This clonotype came up a few times. J is TRBJ2-3 and V is TRBV28, with D tentatively TRBD2 (6 bases). Germline CDR1 and CDR2: MDHEN and SYDVKM. V lost 8 bases and J lost 10, with 13 bases in between. The CDR3 is 11 amino acids. In nucleotides, the CDR3 is TGTGCCAGCGCCTGGGGAGGAGCGCAGTATTTT. Residues: CASAWGGAQYF.